Listed below are T cell receptor beta chains from one sample, sequenced in a study of cytomegalovirus exposure and HLA in healthy donors. The assay was immunoSEQ multiplex PCR, and TCRdb's table has in-frame clones only and misses some. The sample carries 120,000 or so clones, approximately 79% recorded once. Sequenced sample: PBMCs. These receptors were taken from a man under 40 in good health and CMV-seronegative. Each CDR3 is given with its conserved first and last residue.

V gene	J gene	CDR3 protein
TRBV7-8	TRBJ1-6	CASSPSGTGNSPLHF
TRBV7-8	TRBJ1-2	CASQRQGGYYGYTF
TRBV10-3	TRBJ2-1	CAITGGNEQFF
TRBV2	TRBJ2-1	CASSIQGYNEQFF
TRBV5-1	TRBJ2-3	CASRTGLAGPRDTQYF
TRBV6-1	TRBJ1-1	CASSVAASGTEAFF
TRBV7-3	TRBJ2-5	CASSLGLAGRETQYF
TRBV28	NA	CASTLETGGTYYEQYF
TRBV21-1	TRBJ2-2	CASSKGGLAGASGELFF
TRBV7-9	TRBJ2-5	CSSSRQETQYF
TRBV11-2	TRBJ1-2	CASSWEGEFYGYTF
TRBV7-9	TRBJ2-3	CASSLLDTQYF
TRBV7-3	TRBJ2-7	CASSQTGGTAHEQYF
TRBV28	TRBJ2-6	CASSPPGQGFGANVLTF
TRBV19	TRBJ2-5	CASSIGTGGGETQYF
TRBV2	TRBJ1-1	CASSGQGAPEAFF
TRBV7-6	TRBJ1-2	CASSPYRGHNGYTF
TRBV5-1	TRBJ1-2	CASSFTGDWANYGYTF
TRBV5-3	TRBJ1-1	CARSLHRGVPHEAFF
TRBV27	TRBJ2-3	CASSLASGGPGTDTQYF
TRBV4-1	TRBJ2-7	CASSQREGGRQYF
TRBV6-5	TRBJ2-4	CASSFGHHQNIQYF
TRBV5-4	TRBJ1-6	CASSLEGGIDNSPLHF
TRBV5-1	TRBJ2-3	CASRPGQGSDTQYF
TRBV6-6	TRBJ1-2	CASSSLRNGYTF